These 32 T cell receptor beta chains came from one sample sequenced in a study of cytomegalovirus exposure and HLA in healthy donors. A multiplex PCR was run with 60 Vbeta primers and 13 Jbeta primers. Clones were sequenced by immunoSEQ multiplex PCR, and TCRdb holds only the in-frame ones, with some missing. The sample has about 200,000 clones, roughly 80% seen once. What was sequenced was PBMCs. These receptors all come from a man aged 30 to 39 in good health and CMV-seronegative.

The V call is TRBV28, the J call TRBJ2-7; 11 bases line up with TRBD1. CDR3 length equals 15 residues. The germline gives CDR1 MDHEN, CDR2 SYDVKM. V trimming: 4 bases; J trimming: 5 bases; junction bases outside the gene matches: 7. The CDR3 reads CASSSQDRGLNEQYF. The CDR3 region has the DNA TGTGCCAGCAGTTCCCAGGACAGGGGGCTCAACGAGCAGTACTTC.

This chain links TRBV5-8 with TRBJ1-6; 7 nucleotides match TRBD1. CDR1 is SGHTS and CDR2 is YDEGEE in the germline V gene. Unmatched junction bases numbered 4, after V lost 0 bases and J lost 7 bases. This CDR3 has 15 residues. CDR3 sequence: CASSLVGTENSPLHF. For the CDR3, the DNA is TGTGCCAGCAGCTTGGTAGGGACAGAGAATTCACCCCTCCACTTT.

V gene TRBV5-1 combines with J gene TRBJ1-1; D not resolved. The CDR3 sequence is 14 residues long. Between the trimmed V and J ends, which lost 4 bases and 3 bases, there was a span of 13 bases. Germline CDR1 reads SGHRS; CDR2 reads YFSETQ. The CDR3 nucleotides are TGCGCCAGCAGCCCTAGCGAGCCCGACACTGAAGCTTTCTTT. This sequence encodes CASSPSEPDTEAFF.

The CDR3 is CASSLEGLAGSSYEQYF. The CDR3 coding sequence is TGTGCCAGCAGCTTAGAGGGACTAGCGGGTTCCTCCTACGAGCAGTACTTC. V gene TRBV7-2 combines with J gene TRBJ2-7; 12 bases map to TRBD2. The ends lost 1 base at V and 0 bases at J; junction bases unmatched: 4. Germline CDR1 SGHTA, CDR2 FQGNSA. The length of the CDR3 is 17 residues.

The chain employs TRBV5-1 and TRBJ1-4, with TRBD1 matching over 7 bases. CDR1 and CDR2 (germline): SGHRS, YFSETQ. The J segment lost 6 bases and the V segment lost 4 bases, leaving 12 bases of the junction unmatched. This CDR3 region has 16 residues. DNA for the CDR3: TGCGCCAGCAGCCCGGGGACAGCACAAATTTATGAAAAACTGTTTTTT. Residues: CASSPGTAQIYEKLFF.

This clone was detected a few times. The chain carries TRBV19 and TRBJ2-3; TRBD2 matches 13 bases. CDR1 and CDR2 from the germline V gene are LNHDA and SQIVND (reference sequence). V shed 6 bases, J shed 6 bases, and the junction held 15 bases outside the gene matches. The CDR3 is 18 residues long. CDR3 loop: CASSALLLAGGLADTQYF. The DNA of the CDR3 is TGTGCCAGTAGCGCGCTACTACTAGCGGGGGGGCTGGCGGATACGCAGTATTTT.

This chain connects TRBV21-1 to TRBJ1-4; the DNA was not compared with TRBD1, the D call given in the table. TRBV21-1 is a pseudogene. This CDR3 contains 15 residues. In DNA, the CDR3 is TGTGCCAGCAGCAAACAGGGTGTAACTAATGAAAAACTGTTTTTT. It codes for CASSKQGVTNEKLFF.

The chain employs TRBV18 and TRBJ2-2; TRBD2 matches 8 bases. Germline V gives CDR1 KGHSH, CDR2 LQKENI. This CDR3 spans 17 amino acids. V lost 0 bases and J lost 9; bases outside the gene matches: 12. The CDR3 coding sequence is TGTGCCAGCTCACCACCTGCTGTATCCGGGACTAGGCGGGAGCTGTTTTTT. This gives the protein CASSPPAVSGTRRELFF.

The V gene is TRBV28, the J gene TRBJ1-1, with a weak D call TRBD1 (6 bases). This CDR3 has 16 amino acids. Germline CDR1 reads MDHEN; CDR2 reads SYDVKM. V lost 3 bases and J lost 0, with 14 bases in between. CDR3 sequence: CASSLKRNRVNTEAFF. The CDR3 DNA sequence: TGTGCCAGCAGTTTGAAGCGAAACAGGGTGAACACTGAAGCTTTCTTT.

The chain employs TRBV2 and TRBJ2-7; TRBD1 matches 9 bases. The CDR3 is 13 amino acids. Trimming at V came to 6 bases and at J to 7 bases, leaving 7 bases not matched to a gene. Germline values: CDR1 SNHLY, CDR2 FYNNEI. CDR3 DNA sequence: TGTGCCAGCAGGGACAGGGGTATAGGTGAGCAGTACTTC. Its protein product is CASRDRGIGEQYF.

J is TRBJ2-3 and V is TRBV11-2; 8 nucleotides agree with TRBD1. Unmatched junction bases numbered 10, after V lost 4 bases and J lost 4 bases. This CDR3 has 16 residues. The germline CDR1 and CDR2 sequences are SGHAT and FQNNGV. The CDR3: CASSSINRGFSDTQYF. The CDR3 bases are TGTGCCAGCAGCTCAATAAACAGGGGGTTTTCAGATACGCAGTATTTT.

The chain recombines TRBV10-3 with TRBJ2-1, with 15 nucleotides matching TRBD2. The CDR3 length is 19 residues. Germline V lookup: CDR1 ENHRY, CDR2 SYGVKD. After removal of 3 bases from V and 5 bases from J, the junction contained 11 bases not matched to a gene. The CDR3 nucleotides are TGTGCCATCAGTGATCCTGGGACTAGCGGGGGGCAGGTTAACAATGAGCAGTTCTTC. This gives the protein CAISDPGTSGGQVNNEQFF.

This chain joins TRBV18 and TRBJ2-7; TRBD2 matches 7 bases. Germline V CDR1 and CDR2: KGHSH, LQKENI. This CDR3 has 15 residues. With 0 bases clipped from V and 2 bases from J, the junction kept 4 bases outside the gene matches. Written as DNA, the CDR3 is TGTGCCAGCTCACCACCCGGGGGGACTACCTACGAGCAGTACTTC. It codes for CASSPPGGTTYEQYF.

The rearrangement uses TRBV5-1 and TRBJ1-4; the D gene is possibly TRBD1 (6 bases). Germline values: CDR1 SGHRS, CDR2 YFSETQ. V gave up 0 bases and J gave up 2 bases, with 11 bases separating them. This CDR3 has 16 amino acids. The CDR3 sequence: CASSLARGGTNEKLFF. The CDR3 region has the DNA TGCGCCAGCAGCTTGGCCAGGGGAGGGACTAATGAAAAACTGTTTTTT.

Turning to this clone: A read error may account for a junction end that differs from germline. Other DNA sequences in this specimen translate into the identical CDR3. The CDR3 loop is CASREGGDTEAFF. In DNA form, the CDR3 reads TGTGCCAGCAGGGAAGGGGGGGACACTGAAGCTTTCTTT. The V call is TRBV2, the J call TRBJ1-1; a possible D gene is TRBD1 (6 bases). Germline V gives CDR1 SNHLY, CDR2 FYNNEI. The CDR3 has 13 residues.

The genes are TRBV10-3 and TRBJ2-7, with a possible D match to TRBD1 (5 bases). The CDR3 loop spans 13 amino acids. Trimming pared 4 bases from V and 1 base from J, leaving 8 bases between. Germline values: CDR1 ENHRY, CDR2 SYGVKD. The CDR3 sequence is CAISVGESYEQYF. The CDR3 DNA follows: TGTGCCATCAGTGTAGGGGAATCCTACGAGCAGTACTTC.

The chain couples TRBV7-2 to TRBJ2-5, with a weak D call TRBD2 (5 bases). Germline V gene data show CDR1 as SGHTA and CDR2 as FQGNSA. The length of the CDR3 is 18 residues. V dropped 1 base and J dropped 0 bases, with 18 bases sitting between them. The CDR3 protein is CASSLEMGVREYQETQYF. The CDR3 DNA reads TGTGCCAGCAGCTTAGAAATGGGAGTGAGGGAGTACCAAGAGACCCAGTACTTC.

J is TRBJ2-3 and V is TRBV10-3, with TRBD1 as a possible D gene (5 bases). Trimming cost V 6 bases and J 7 bases, with 14 bases left between them. Germline CDR1 ENHRY, CDR2 SYGVKD. This CDR3 is built from 13 residues. The CDR3 coding sequence is TGTGCCATCAGCGTGACGACAGAAAATACGCAGTATTTT. Its translation: CAISVTTENTQYF.

V and J are TRBV6-1 and TRBJ2-7, with TRBD1 identical over 7 bases. The CDR3 runs to 15 residues. The ends lost 2 bases at V and 2 bases at J; junction bases unmatched: 6. Germline CDR1 reads MNHNS; CDR2 reads SASEGT. The CDR3 DNA is TGTGCCAGCAGTGAAAAAGGGACAGATCCCTACGAGCAGTACTTC. Its translation is CASSEKGTDPYEQYF.

The chain joins TRBV5-6 to TRBJ1-4, with no clear D. Germline V gene sequence: CDR1 SGHDT, CDR2 YYEEEE. Trimming took 3 bases from V and 8 from J, leaving 17 bases between them. The CDR3 extends over 15 amino acids. The CDR3 DNA is TGTGCCAGCAGCTCCCGACGGGAGTTTGGGGAAAAACTGTTTTTT. This gives the protein CASSSRREFGEKLFF.

This clone was recorded once. This CDR3 reads CASSGWTGGFQPQHF. CDR3 bases: TGTGCCAGCAGTGGATGGACAGGGGGCTTTCAGCCCCAGCATTTT. V and J are TRBV6-1 and TRBJ1-5, with 11 bases identical to TRBD1. Germline CDR1 and CDR2: MNHNS and SASEGT. This CDR3 comprises 15 residues. Unmatched junction bases numbered 5, after V lost 4 bases and J lost 6 bases.

The V and J genes are TRBV6-1 and TRBJ1-2; D uncertain. The germline CDR1 and CDR2 sequences are MNHNS and SASEGT. Trimming pared 6 bases from V and 4 bases from J, leaving 9 bases between. The CDR3 length is 12 residues. CDR3 coding DNA: TGTGCCAGCAGCCCATCGGGCTATGGCTACACCTTC. This encodes CASSPSGYGYTF.

This clone was recorded a few times. This sequence joins TRBV7-9 and TRBJ1-2, with D perhaps TRBD1 (6 bases). Trimming cost V 0 bases and J 4 bases, with 9 bases left between them. Germline CDR1 is SEHNR and CDR2 is FQNEAQ (reference sequence). This CDR3 has 14 amino acids. The CDR3 DNA sequence: TGTGCCAGCAGCTTAGCACGGACAGCCTATGGCTACACCTTC. Amino acid sequence: CASSLARTAYGYTF.

The chain has TRBV21-1 and TRBJ2-5; the D call TRBD2 from the table was never checked on the DNA. TRBV21-1 is labeled a pseudogene. The CDR3 totals 14 residues. In DNA form, the CDR3 reads TGTGCCAGCACCCATGACGGGGTCCAAGAGACCCAGTACTTC. It encodes CASTHDGVQETQYF.

The CDR3 here is CASSPHILTRTDTQYF. CDR3 DNA: TGTGCCAGCTCACCCCACATCCTCACTAGAACAGATACGCAGTATTTT. The chain has TRBV18 and TRBJ2-3; tentatively, D is TRBD2 (5 bases). Trimming pared 3 bases from V and 3 bases from J, leaving 16 bases between. There are 16 residues in the CDR3. CDR1 is KGHSH, CDR2 LQKENI, per germline.

This clone was observed a few times. The rearrangement joins TRBV28 to TRBJ1-1, with a possible D match to TRBD1 (5 bases). Per the germline V gene, CDR1 is MDHEN and CDR2 is SYDVKM. This CDR3 has 13 amino acids. The V end lost 11 bases, the J end lost 0 bases, and 13 bases lay between the germline ends. The CDR3 DNA sequence: TGTGCCGGCCGACAGCCCCTGAACACTGAAGCTTTCTTT. This codes for CAGRQPLNTEAFF.

The V call is TRBV7-9, the J call TRBJ2-5, with 7 bases that match TRBD1. Germline V CDR1 and CDR2: SEHNR, FQNEAQ (reference sequence). The CDR3 contains 14 residues. V lost 5 bases and J lost 0; bases outside the gene matches: 3. The CDR3 bases are TGTGCCAGCAGCCCGGGACAGTACCAAGAGACCCAGTACTTC. Encoded protein: CASSPGQYQETQYF.

This clone appeared a single time. The chain joins TRBV6-6 to TRBJ1-6; TRBD1 might be the D (5 bases). Germline CDR1 and CDR2: MNHNY and SVGAGI (reference sequence). This CDR3 spans 16 amino acids. V gave up 5 bases and J gave up 5 bases, with 16 bases separating them. The CDR3 DNA reads as TGTGCCAGCAGTCTGGGGGGGGGAACCGATAATTCACCCCTCCACTTT. Translating it yields CASSLGGGTDNSPLHF.

This clone has just a few counts. V is TRBV4-1 and J is TRBJ2-7; 9 bases match TRBD2. There are 15 residues in the CDR3. The germline CDR1 and CDR2 sequences are MGHRA and YSYEKL. J lost 4 bases, V lost 0 bases, and 4 bases had no gene match. The CDR3, as DNA: TGCGCCAGCAGCCAAGATAACAGCGGGGGGTACGAGCAGTACTTC. Its protein is CASSQDNSGGYEQYF.

V usage is TRBV28 and J usage is TRBJ1-1; D gene unclear. V was shortened by 3 bases and J by 4 bases, with 15 bases between the two germline ends. Germline V gene sequence: CDR1 MDHEN, CDR2 SYDVKM. This CDR3 has 15 amino acids. The DNA for the CDR3 is TGTGCCAGCAGTTTCTATTCCCCGCGGGGCACTGAAGCTTTCTTT. Encoded protein: CASSFYSPRGTEAFF.

The rearrangement joins TRBV5-1 to TRBJ2-5, with 8 bases aligning to TRBD2. V trimming: 3 bases; J trimming: 1 base; junction bases outside the gene matches: 8. The CDR3 is 16 residues long. Germline V gene sequence: CDR1 SGHRS, CDR2 YFSETQ. Here the CDR3 DNA reads TGCGCCAGCAGCTCGGGACTTACTAGCGGCCAAGAGACCCAGTACTTC. Translation gives CASSSGLTSGQETQYF.

V usage is TRBV5-1 and J usage is TRBJ2-2, with a possible D match to TRBD1 (6 bases). Per the germline V gene, CDR1 is SGHRS and CDR2 is YFSETQ. V was shortened by 4 bases and J by 5 bases, with 15 bases between the two germline ends. This CDR3 spans 15 amino acids. CDR3 region: CASSTDSPRTGELFF. CDR3 nucleotide sequence: TGCGCCAGCAGCACGGACAGTCCCAGGACCGGGGAGCTGTTTTTT. Full variable domain (outside the CDR3, taken from reference TRBV5-1 and TRBJ2-2): KAGVTQTPRYLIKTRGQQVTLSCSPISGHRSVSWYQQTPGQGLQFLFEYFSETQRNKGNFPGRFSGRQFSNSRSEMNVSTLELGDSALYLCASSTDSPRTGELFFGEGSRLTVL.